This TCR beta chain stems from a study of T cells in Graves' hyperthyroidism and ophthalmopathy. Overall study results and limits: Most thyroid clonotypes expanded above 0.001 were also detected in blood.

It was RNA transcripts that yielded the amplified TCR beta CDR3 regions. A set of HTBI primers served as the primers for a first-round RT-PCR of the TCR CDR3. TCRdb reprocessed the multiplex PCR reads with MiXCR, giving one entry per CDR3 protein. The profile shows roughly 550,000 distinct CDR3 sequences, roughly 16% of them singletons. Many counts were recorded for this clonotype. Its antigen is not known. Specimen: blood. This receptor was taken from a woman younger than 45 with Graves' ophthalmopathy.

The CDR3, as DNA: TGTGCCAGCAGCAATACCGGGCTGCCCTACAATGAGCAGTTCTTC. It codes for CASSNTGLPYNEQFF. The V call is TRBV28, the J call TRBJ2-1; D gene uncertain. With 6 bases removed from V and 2 bases from J, the gap between germline ends came to 14 bases. The germline V gene has CDR1 MDHEN and CDR2 SYDVKM. This CDR3 is built from 15 residues. Using reference TRBV28 and TRBJ2-1 for the parts outside the CDR3, the full variable domain is DVKVTQSSRYLVKRTGEKVFLECVQDMDHENMFWYRQDPGLGLRLIYFSYDVKMKEKGDIPEGYSVSREKKERFSLILESASTNQTSMYLCASSNTGLPYNEQFFGPGTRLTVL.